At least ten counts were recorded for the clone carrying this TCR beta chain. Antigen: not known. The CDR3 contains 13 residues. The V gene lost 2 bases and the J gene lost 10 bases, with 12 bases spanning the gap. Germline lookup yields CDR1 SGHTA and CDR2 FQGNSA. The data are from a study of neurological immune-mediated disorders. Overall study findings and caveats: It was HTLV-1-associated myelopathy that showed the most TCR clonal expansion, while multiple sclerosis showed the least, falling below healthy controls. None of the CDR3 amino acid sequences found in expanded clones was shared across subjects. This suggests that the TCR-beta repertoires were private in all groups.

Time point indicated: longitudinal time-point 2. The unsorted libraries were prepared from 2 million PBMCs (stored at -80 C). TCRdb re-called the 5' RACE reads through MiXCR, storing one row per CDR3 protein. The table has roughly 98,000 distinct CDR3 sequences, over 10% seen once; the top ten hold under 6%. This receptor was obtained from a female donor with HTLV-1-associated myelopathy (HAM/TSP). The chain employs TRBV7-2 and TRBJ2-1; D is perhaps TRBD1 or TRBD2 (6 bases each). Sequencing input: PBMCs. CDR3 DNA: TGTGCCAGCAGCTTATTGGAGGGGACAGAGCAGTTCTTC. It specifies CASSLLEGTEQFF. Full variable domain (missing parts from reference TRBV7-2 and TRBJ2-1): GAGVSQSPSNKVTEKGKDVELRCDPISGHTALYWYRQSLGQGLEFLIYFQGNSAPDKSGLPSDRFSAERTGGSVSTLTIQRTQQEDSAVYLCASSLLEGTEQFFGPGTRLTVL.